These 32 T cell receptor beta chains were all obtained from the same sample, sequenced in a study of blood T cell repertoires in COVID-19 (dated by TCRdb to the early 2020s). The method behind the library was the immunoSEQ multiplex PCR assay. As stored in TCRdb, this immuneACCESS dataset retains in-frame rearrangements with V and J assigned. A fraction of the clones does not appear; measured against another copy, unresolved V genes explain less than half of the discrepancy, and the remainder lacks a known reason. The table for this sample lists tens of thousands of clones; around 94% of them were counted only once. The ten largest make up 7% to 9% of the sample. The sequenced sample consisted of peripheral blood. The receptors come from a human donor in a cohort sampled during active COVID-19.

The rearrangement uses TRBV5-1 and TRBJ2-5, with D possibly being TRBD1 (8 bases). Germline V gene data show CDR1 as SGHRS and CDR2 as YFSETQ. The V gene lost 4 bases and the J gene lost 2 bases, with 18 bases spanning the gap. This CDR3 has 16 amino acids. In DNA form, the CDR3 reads TGCGCCAGCAGCCCCAACCTACAGGGGGGGCAAGAGACCCAGTACTTC. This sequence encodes CASSPNLQGGQETQYF.

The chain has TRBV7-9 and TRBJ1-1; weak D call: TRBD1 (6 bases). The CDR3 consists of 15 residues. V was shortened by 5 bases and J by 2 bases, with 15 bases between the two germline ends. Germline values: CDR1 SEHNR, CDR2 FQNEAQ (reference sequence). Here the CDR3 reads CASSPRVGGNTEAFF. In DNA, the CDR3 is TGTGCCAGCAGCCCCAGGGTAGGGGGAAACACTGAAGCTTTCTTT.

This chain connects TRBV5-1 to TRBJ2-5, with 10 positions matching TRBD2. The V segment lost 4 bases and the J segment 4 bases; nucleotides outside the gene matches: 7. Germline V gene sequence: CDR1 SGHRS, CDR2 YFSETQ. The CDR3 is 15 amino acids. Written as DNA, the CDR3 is TGCGCCAGCAGCCCCATAATAGCGGGAGGAGAGACCCAGTACTTC. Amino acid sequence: CASSPIIAGGETQYF. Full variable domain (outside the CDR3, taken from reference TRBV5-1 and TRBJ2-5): KAGVTQTPRYLIKTRGQQVTLSCSPISGHRSVSWYQQTPGQGLQFLFEYFSETQRNKGNFPGRFSGRQFSNSRSEMNVSTLELGDSALYLCASSPIIAGGETQYFGPGTRLLVL.

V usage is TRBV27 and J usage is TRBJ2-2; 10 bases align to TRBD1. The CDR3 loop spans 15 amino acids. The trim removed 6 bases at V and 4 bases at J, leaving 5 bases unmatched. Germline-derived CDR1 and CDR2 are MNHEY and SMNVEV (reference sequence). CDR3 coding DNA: TGTGCCAGCAGACTCGGGACAGGGGTCACCGGGGAGCTGTTTTTT. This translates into CASRLGTGVTGELFF.

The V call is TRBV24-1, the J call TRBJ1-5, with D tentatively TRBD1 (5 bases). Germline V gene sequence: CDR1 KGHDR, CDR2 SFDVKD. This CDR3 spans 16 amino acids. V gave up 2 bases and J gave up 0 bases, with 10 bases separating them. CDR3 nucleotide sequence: TGTGCCACCAGTGATTCCAAGACAGTTAGCAATCAGCCCCAGCATTTT. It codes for CATSDSKTVSNQPQHF.

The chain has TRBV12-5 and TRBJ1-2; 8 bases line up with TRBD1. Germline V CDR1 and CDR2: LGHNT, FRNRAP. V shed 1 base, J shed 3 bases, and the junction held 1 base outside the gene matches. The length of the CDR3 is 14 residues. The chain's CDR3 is CASGLGQGYYGYTF. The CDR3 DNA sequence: TGTGCTAGTGGTTTGGGACAGGGGTACTATGGCTACACCTTC.

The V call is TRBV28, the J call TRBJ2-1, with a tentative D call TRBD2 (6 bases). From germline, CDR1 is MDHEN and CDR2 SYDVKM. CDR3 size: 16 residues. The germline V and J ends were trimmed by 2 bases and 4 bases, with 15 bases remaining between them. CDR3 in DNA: TGTGCCAGCAGTTTAGGCGGGATCTCCCCGTACAATGAGCAGTTCTTC. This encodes CASSLGGISPYNEQFF.

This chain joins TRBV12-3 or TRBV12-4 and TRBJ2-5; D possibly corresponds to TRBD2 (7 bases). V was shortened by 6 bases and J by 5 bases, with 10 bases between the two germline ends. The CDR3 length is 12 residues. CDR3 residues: CASRGGGETQYF. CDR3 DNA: TGTGCCAGCAGGGGAGGGGGGGAGACCCAGTACTTC.

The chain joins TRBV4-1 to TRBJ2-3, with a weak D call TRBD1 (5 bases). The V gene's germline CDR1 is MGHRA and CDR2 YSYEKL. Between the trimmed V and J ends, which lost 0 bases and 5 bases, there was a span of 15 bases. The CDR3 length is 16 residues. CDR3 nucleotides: TGCGCCAGCAGCCAAGAGATGACAGTCACGGGAGATACGCAGTATTTT. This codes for CASSQEMTVTGDTQYF.

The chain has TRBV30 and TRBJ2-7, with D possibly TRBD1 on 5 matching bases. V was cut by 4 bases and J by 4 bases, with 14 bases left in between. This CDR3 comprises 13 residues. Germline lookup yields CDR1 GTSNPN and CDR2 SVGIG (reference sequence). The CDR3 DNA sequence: TGTGCCTGGACAGAGGACAAACCATACGAGCAGTACTTC. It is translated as CAWTEDKPYEQYF.

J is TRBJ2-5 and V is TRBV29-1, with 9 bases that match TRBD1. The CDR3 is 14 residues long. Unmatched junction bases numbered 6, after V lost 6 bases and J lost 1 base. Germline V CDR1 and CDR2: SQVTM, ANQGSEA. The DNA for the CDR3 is TGCAGCGTAAAAAACAGGGGGCCCCAAGAGACCCAGTACTTC. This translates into CSVKNRGPQETQYF. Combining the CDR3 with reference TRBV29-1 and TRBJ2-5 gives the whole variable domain SAVISQKPSRDICQRGTSLTIQCQVDSQVTMMFWYRQQPGQSLTLIATANQGSEATYESGFVIDKFPISRPNLTFSTLTVSNMSPEDSSIYLCSVKNRGPQETQYFGPGTRLLVL.

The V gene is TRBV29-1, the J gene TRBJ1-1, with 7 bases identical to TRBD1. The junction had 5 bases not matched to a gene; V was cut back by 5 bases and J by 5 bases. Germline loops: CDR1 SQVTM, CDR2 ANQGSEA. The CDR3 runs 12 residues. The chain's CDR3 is CSVSRGQTEAFF. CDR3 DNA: TGCAGCGTTTCGAGGGGGCAGACTGAAGCTTTCTTT.

The CDR3 sequence: CAISDPHPARTPLGYGYTF. CDR3 nucleotide sequence: TGTGCCATCAGTGACCCCCACCCCGCCCGGACTCCGCTGGGGTATGGCTACACCTTC. This chain joins TRBV10-3 and TRBJ1-2; D gene unclear. The CDR3 extends over 19 amino acids. Germline V gene data show CDR1 as ENHRY and CDR2 as SYGVKD. V was shortened by 3 bases and J by 5 bases, with 28 bases between the two germline ends.

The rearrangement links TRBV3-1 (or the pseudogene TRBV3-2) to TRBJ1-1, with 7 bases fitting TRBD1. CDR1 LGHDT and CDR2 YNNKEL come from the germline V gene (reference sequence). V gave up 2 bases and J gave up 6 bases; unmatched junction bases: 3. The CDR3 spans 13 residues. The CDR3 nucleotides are TGTGCCAGCAGCCAAAGGGGGCTATCTGAAGCTTTCTTT. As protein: CASSQRGLSEAFF.

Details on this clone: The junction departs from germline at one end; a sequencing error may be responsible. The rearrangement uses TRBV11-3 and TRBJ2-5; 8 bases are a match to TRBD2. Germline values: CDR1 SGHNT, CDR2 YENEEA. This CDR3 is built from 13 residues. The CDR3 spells CASTLGLAETQYF. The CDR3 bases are TGTGCCAGCACCTTAGGACTAGCTGAGACCCAGTACTTC.

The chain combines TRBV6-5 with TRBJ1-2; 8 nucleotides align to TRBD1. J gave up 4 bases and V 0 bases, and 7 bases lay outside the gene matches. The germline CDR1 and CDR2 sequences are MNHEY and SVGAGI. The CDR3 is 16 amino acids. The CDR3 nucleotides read TGTGCCAGCAGTTACTCTCGGACAGGGATCGGCTATGGCTACACCTTC. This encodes CASSYSRTGIGYGYTF.

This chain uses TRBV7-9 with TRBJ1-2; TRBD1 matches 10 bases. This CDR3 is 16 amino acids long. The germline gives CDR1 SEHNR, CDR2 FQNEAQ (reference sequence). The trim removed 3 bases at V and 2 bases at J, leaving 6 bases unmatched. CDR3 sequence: CASSLGTGDPNYGYTF. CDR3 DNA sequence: TGTGCCAGCAGCTTGGGGACAGGGGATCCCAACTATGGCTACACCTTC.

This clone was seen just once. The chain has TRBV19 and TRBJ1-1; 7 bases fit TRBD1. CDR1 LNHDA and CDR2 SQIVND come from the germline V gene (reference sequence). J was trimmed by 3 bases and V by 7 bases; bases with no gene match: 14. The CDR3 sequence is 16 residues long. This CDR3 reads CASTRGIRDIDTEAFF. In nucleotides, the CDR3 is TGTGCCAGTACCAGGGGGATCCGGGACATAGACACTGAAGCTTTCTTT.

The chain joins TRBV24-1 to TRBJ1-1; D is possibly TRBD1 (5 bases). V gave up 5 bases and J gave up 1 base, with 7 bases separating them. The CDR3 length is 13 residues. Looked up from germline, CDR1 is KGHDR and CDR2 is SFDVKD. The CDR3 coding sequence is TGTGCCACCAGTGGGGGCGCGAACACTGAAGCTTTCTTT. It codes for CATSGGANTEAFF.

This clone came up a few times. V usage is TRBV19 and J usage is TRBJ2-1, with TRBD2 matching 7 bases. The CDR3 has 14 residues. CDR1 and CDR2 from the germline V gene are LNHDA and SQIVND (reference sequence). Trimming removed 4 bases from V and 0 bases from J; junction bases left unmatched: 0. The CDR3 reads CASSSGSSYNEQFF. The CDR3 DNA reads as TGTGCCAGTAGTAGCGGGAGCTCCTACAATGAGCAGTTCTTC.

For the CDR3, the DNA is TGTGCCAGCAGTTGGAGAGACAGCTCCTACGAGCAGTACTTC. Translating gives CASSWRDSSYEQYF. The chain joins TRBV27 to TRBJ2-7; D is possibly TRBD1 (5 bases). This CDR3 region has 14 residues. Trimming pared 4 bases from V and 0 bases from J, leaving 10 bases between. Germline V gene sequence: CDR1 MNHEY, CDR2 SMNVEV (reference sequence).

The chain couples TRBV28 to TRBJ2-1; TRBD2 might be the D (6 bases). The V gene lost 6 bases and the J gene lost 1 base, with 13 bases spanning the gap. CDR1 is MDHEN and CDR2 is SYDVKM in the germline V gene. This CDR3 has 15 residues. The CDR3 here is CASSPSGSSYNEQFF. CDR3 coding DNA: TGTGCCAGCAGCCCCAGCGGGTCGTCCTACAATGAGCAGTTCTTC.

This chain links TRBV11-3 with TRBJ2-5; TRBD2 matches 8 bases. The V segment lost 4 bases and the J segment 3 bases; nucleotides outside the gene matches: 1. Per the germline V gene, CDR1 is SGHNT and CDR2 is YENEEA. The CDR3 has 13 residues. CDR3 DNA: TGTGCCAGCAGCTCGGGGGGGGAAGAGACCCAGTACTTC. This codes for CASSSGGEETQYF.

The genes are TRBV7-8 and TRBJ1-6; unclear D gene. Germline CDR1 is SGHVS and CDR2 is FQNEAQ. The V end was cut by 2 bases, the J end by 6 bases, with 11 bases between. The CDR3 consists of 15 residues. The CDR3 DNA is TGTGCCAGCAGCTTAAGCGGGTTACTTAATTCACCCCTCCACTTT. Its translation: CASSLSGLLNSPLHF.

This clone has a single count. In DNA, the CDR3 is TGTGCCAGCACCTTGGGGAGCGCGAACACCGGGGAGCTGTTTTTT. Translated: CASTLGSANTGELFF. This chain links TRBV3-1 (or the pseudogene TRBV3-2) with TRBJ2-2; tentative D call: TRBD2 (5 bases). Germline V gene data show CDR1 as LGHDT and CDR2 as YNNKEL (reference sequence). The CDR3 totals 15 residues. Trimming pared 7 bases from V and 0 bases from J, leaving 12 bases between.

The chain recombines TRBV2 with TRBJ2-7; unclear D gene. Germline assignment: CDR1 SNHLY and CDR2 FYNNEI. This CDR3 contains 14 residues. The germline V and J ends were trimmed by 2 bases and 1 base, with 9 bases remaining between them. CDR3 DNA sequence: TGTGCCAGCAGTGAACGTCGAGGTTCCTACGAGCAGTACTTC. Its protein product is CASSERRGSYEQYF.

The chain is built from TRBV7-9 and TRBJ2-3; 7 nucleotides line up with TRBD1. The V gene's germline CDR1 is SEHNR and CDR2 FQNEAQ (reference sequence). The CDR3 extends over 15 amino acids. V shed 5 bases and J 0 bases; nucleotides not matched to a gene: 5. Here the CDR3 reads CASSVGQSSTDTQYF. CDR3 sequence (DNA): TGTGCCAGCAGCGTGGGACAGAGCAGCACAGATACGCAGTATTTT. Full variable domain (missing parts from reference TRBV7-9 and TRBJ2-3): DTGVSQNPRHKITKRGQNVTFRCDPISEHNRLYWYRQTLGQGPEFLTYFQNEAQLEKSRLLSDRFSAERPKGSFSTLEIQRTEQGDSAMYLCASSVGQSSTDTQYFGPGTRLTVL.

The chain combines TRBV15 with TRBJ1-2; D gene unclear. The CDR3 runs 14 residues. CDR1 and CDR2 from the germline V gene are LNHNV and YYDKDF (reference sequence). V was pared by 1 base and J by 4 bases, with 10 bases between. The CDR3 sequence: CATSRVSSGYGYTF. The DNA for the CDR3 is TGTGCCACCAGCAGAGTTAGCTCGGGCTATGGCTACACCTTC. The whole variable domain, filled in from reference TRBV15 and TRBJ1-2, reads DAMVIQNPRYQVTQFGKPVTLSCSQTLNHNVMYWYQQKSSQAPKLLFHYYDKDFNNEADTPDNFQSRRPNTSFCFLDIRSPGLGDTAMYLCATSRVSSGYGYTFGSGTRLTVV.

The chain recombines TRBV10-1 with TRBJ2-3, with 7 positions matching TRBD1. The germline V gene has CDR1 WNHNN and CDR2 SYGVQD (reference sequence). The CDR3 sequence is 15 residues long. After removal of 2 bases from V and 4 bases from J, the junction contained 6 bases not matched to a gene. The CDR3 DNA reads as TGCGCCAGCAGTGAGGGCAGGGGGTATGCAGATACGCAGTATTTT. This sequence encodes CASSEGRGYADTQYF.

The CDR3: CASSESRGTEAFF. The CDR3 DNA is TGTGCCAGCTCGGAATCCAGGGGGACTGAAGCTTTCTTT. The chain uses TRBV19 and TRBJ1-1; 7 bases agree with TRBD1. J gave up 5 bases and V 9 bases, and 9 bases lay outside the gene matches. From germline, CDR1 is LNHDA and CDR2 SQIVND (reference sequence). This CDR3 is 13 amino acids long.

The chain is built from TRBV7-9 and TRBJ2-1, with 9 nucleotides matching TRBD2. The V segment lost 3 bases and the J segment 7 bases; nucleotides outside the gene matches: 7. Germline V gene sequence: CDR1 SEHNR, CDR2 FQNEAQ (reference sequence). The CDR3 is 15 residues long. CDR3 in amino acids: CASSFKRGAGNEQFF. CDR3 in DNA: TGTGCCAGCAGCTTTAAGCGGGGGGCGGGGAATGAGCAGTTCTTC. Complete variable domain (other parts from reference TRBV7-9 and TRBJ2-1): DTGVSQNPRHKITKRGQNVTFRCDPISEHNRLYWYRQTLGQGPEFLTYFQNEAQLEKSRLLSDRFSAERPKGSFSTLEIQRTEQGDSAMYLCASSFKRGAGNEQFFGPGTRLTVL.

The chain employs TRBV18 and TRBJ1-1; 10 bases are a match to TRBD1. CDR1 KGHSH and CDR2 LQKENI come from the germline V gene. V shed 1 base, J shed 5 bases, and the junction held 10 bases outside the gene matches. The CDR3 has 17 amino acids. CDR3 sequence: CASSPRQPRTGGTEAFF. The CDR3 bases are TGTGCCAGCTCACCACGACAACCAAGGACAGGGGGTACTGAAGCTTTCTTT.